This T cell receptor (beta chain) was captured by sequencing in a study of blood T cell repertoires in COVID-19. Some clones are missing from TCRdb's copy, which holds only in-frame ones; the method was immunoSEQ multiplex PCR. The sample carries some 300,000 clones, roughly nine tenths recorded once. The length of the CDR3 is 14 residues. J gave up 6 bases and V 3 bases, and 6 bases lay outside the gene matches. The germline V gene encodes CDR1 DFQATT and CDR2 SNEGSKA (reference sequence). Sequencing was performed on PBMCs or T cells enriched from blood (not recorded which). The origin of this receptor is a woman aged 50 to 60 who had been exposed to COVID-19. This chain uses TRBV20-1 with TRBJ2-1, with 9 bases matching TRBD1. CDR3 residues: CSASEDRGPNEQFF. The CDR3 coding sequence is TGCAGTGCTAGTGAGGACAGGGGTCCCAATGAGCAGTTCTTC.